In this sample, the clone carrying this TCR beta chain turned up many times. The target antigen is unknown. This CDR3 has 15 amino acids. Trimming took 7 bases from V and 4 from J, leaving 20 bases between them. Per the germline V gene, CDR1 is MNHEY and CDR2 is SMNVEV (reference sequence). The entry originates in a study of early T cells in non-severe SARS-CoV-2 infection. Whole-study findings and limits: There was a bias toward anti-spike CD8 responses in VDJdb matching, which missed private and CD4 specificities.

TCRdb re-called the 5' RACE reads with MiXCR, one entry per CDR3 protein. The table has approximately 63,000 distinct CDR3 sequences, 4.5% to 7.5% seen once. Source: whole blood, taken at baseline. The origin of this receptor is an adult who was a healthcare worker with PCR-confirmed SARS-CoV-2 infection or an uninfected control (not recorded which). The chain combines TRBV27 with TRBJ2-7; the D gene is possibly TRBD2 (8 bases). CDR3 sequence reads: CASTLRGVAGYEQYF. DNA of the CDR3: TGTGCCAGCACCCTCAGGGGGGTAGCGGGATACGAGCAGTACTTC.